This is a list of T cell receptor beta chains from one sample in a study of neurological immune-mediated disorders. TCRdb fed the 5' RACE reads into MiXCR, producing one record per CDR3 protein. The repertoire holds 85,000 to 110,000 distinct CDR3 sequences, with 11% as singletons. The specimen was PBMCs. These receptors all stem from a female donor with HTLV-1-associated myelopathy (HAM/TSP). CDR3s include the opening cysteine and the closing phenylalanine or tryptophan. The D gene is left open where the match is weak. The size field is filled for only some rows; it gives once, few, many or a size class.

TRBJ2-5	TRBD1	many	TRBV15	TGTGCCACCAGCAGAGGGGACAGGGAGGAGACCCAGTACTTC	CATSRGDREETQYF
TRBJ2-3	NA	many	TRBV9	TGTGCCAGCAGCGTAGTGAGCACAGATACGCAGTATTTT	CASSVVSTDTQYF
TRBJ2-7	NA	NA	TRBV5-5	TGTGCCAGCAGCTTAAGCTGGGATTCCTACGAGCGGTACTTC	CASSLSWDSYERYF
TRBJ2-6	NA	NA	TRBV11-2	TGTGCCAGCAGCTTAAGGGGAAGGACTTGGGCCAACGTCCTGACTTTC	CASSLRGRTWANVLTF
TRBJ2-7	TRBD2	many	TRBV7-2	TGTGCCAGCACCAGGGTCCTTGCGGGGGACCAGTACTTC	CASTRVLAGDQYF
TRBJ2-4	NA	many	TRBV20-1	TGCAGTGCTAGGTGGGGGCTGGCCAAAAACATTCAGTACTTC	CSARWGLAKNIQYF
TRBJ2-7	TRBD1	many	TRBV5-4	TGTGCCAGCAGCTTGGGGGGGACAGAGATCTACGAGCAGTACTTC	CASSLGGTEIYEQYF
TRBJ2-7	NA	NA	TRBV12-3/TRBV12-4	TGTGCCAGCAGTCCATCGGGACCGATCTACGAGCAGTACTTC	CASSPSGPIYEQYF
TRBJ2-7	NA	many	TRBV5-1	TGCGCCAGCAGCTTGGCCAGGAGCTCCTACGAGCAGTACTTC	CASSLARSSYEQYF
TRBJ2-7	NA	many	TRBV20-1	TGCAGTGCTATCAGGGGGGCCGTCTACGAGCAGTACTTC	CSAIRGAVYEQYF